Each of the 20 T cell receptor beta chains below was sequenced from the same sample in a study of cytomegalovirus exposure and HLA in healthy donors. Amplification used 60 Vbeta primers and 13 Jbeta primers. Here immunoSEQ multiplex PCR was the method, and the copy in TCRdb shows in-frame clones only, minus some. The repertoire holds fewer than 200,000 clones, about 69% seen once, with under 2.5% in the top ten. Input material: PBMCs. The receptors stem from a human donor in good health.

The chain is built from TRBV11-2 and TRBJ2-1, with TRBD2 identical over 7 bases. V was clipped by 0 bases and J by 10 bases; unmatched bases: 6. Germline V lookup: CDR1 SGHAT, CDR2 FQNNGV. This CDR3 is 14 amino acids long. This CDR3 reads CASSLEPSGSEQFF. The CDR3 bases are TGTGCCAGCAGCTTAGAACCTAGCGGATCCGAGCAGTTCTTC.

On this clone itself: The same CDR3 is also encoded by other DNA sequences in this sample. CDR3 protein: CASSLGQGDGYTF. In DNA, the CDR3 is TGTGCCAGCAGCTTAGGGCAGGGGGATGGCTACACCTTC. V and J are TRBV11-2 and TRBJ1-2, with 7 bases matching TRBD1. The junction had 2 bases not matched to a gene; V was cut back by 1 base and J by 6 bases. The length of the CDR3 is 13 residues. CDR1 SGHAT and CDR2 FQNNGV come from the germline V gene.

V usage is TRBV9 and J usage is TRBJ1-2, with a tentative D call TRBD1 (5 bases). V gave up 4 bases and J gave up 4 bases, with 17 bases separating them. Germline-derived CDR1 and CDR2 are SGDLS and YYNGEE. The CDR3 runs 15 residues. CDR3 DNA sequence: TGTGCCAGCAGCCGGGGGGGGACCGAATTCTATGGCTACACCTTC. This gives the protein CASSRGGTEFYGYTF.

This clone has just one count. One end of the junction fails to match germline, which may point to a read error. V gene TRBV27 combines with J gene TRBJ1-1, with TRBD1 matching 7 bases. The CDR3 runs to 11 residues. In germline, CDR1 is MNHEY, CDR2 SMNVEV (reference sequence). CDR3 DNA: TGTGCCAGCAGACAGGGGAGTGCAGCTCTCTTT. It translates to CASRQGSAALF.

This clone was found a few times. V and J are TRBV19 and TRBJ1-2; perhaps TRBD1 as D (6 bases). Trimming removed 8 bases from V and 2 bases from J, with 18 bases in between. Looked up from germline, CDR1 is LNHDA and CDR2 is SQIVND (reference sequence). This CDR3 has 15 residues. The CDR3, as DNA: TGTGCCAGTTCTATAACAGGGACACCAAACTATGGCTACACCTTC. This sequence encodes CASSITGTPNYGYTF.

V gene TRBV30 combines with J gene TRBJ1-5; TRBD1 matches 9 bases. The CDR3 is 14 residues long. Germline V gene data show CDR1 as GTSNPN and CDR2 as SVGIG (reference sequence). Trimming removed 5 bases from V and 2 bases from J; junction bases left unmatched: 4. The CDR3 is CAWGTGSGNQPQHF. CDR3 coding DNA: TGTGCCTGGGGGACAGGGAGCGGCAATCAGCCCCAGCATTTT.

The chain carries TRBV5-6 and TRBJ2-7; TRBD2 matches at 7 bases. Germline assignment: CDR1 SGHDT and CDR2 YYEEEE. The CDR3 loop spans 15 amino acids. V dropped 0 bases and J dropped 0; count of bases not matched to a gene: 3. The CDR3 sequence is CASSLVGGDSYEQYF. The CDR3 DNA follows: TGTGCCAGCAGCTTGGTTGGGGGGGACTCCTACGAGCAGTACTTC.

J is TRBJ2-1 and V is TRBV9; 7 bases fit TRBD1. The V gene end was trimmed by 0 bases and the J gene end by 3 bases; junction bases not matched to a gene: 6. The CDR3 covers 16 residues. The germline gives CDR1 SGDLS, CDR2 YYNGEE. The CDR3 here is CASSVGEGAHYNEQFF. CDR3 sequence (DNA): TGTGCCAGCAGCGTAGGCGAGGGGGCGCACTACAATGAGCAGTTCTTC.

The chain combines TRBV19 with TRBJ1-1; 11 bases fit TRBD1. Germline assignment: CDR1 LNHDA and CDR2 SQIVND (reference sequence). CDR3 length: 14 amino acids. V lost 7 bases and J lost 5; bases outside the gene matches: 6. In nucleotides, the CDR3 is TGTGCCAGTATGTTCGGGACAGGGGGTACTGAAGCTTTCTTT. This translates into CASMFGTGGTEAFF. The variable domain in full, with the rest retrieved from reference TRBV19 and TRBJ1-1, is DGGITQSPKYLFRKEGQNVTLSCEQNLNHDAMYWYRQDPGQGLRLIYYSQIVNDFQKGDIAEGYSVSREKKESFPLTVTSAQKNPTAFYLCASMFGTGGTEAFFGQGTRLTVV.

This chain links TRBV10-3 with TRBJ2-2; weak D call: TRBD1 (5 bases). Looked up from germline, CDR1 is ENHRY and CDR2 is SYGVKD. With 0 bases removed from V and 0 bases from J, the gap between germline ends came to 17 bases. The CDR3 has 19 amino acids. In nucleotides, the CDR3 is TGTGCCATCAGTGAGTCGACTCCCCGTTTAGGGGCGAACACCGGGGAGCTGTTTTTT. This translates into CAISESTPRLGANTGELFF.

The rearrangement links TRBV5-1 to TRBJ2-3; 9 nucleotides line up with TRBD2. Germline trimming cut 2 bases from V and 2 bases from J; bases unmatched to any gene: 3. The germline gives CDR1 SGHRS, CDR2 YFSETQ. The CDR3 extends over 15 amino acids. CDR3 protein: CASSLAGGDTDTQYF. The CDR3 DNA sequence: TGCGCCAGCAGCTTAGCGGGGGGCGACACAGATACGCAGTATTTT.

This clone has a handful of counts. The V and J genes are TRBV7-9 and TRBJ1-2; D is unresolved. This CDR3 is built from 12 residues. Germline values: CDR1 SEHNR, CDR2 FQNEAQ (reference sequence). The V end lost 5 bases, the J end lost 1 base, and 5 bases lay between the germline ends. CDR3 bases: TGTGCCAGCAGCATCAATAACTATGGCTACACCTTC. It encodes CASSINNYGYTF. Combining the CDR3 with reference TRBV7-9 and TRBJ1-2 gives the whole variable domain DTGVSQNPRHKITKRGQNVTFRCDPISEHNRLYWYRQTLGQGPEFLTYFQNEAQLEKSRLLSDRFSAERPKGSFSTLEIQRTEQGDSAMYLCASSINNYGYTFGSGTRLTVV.

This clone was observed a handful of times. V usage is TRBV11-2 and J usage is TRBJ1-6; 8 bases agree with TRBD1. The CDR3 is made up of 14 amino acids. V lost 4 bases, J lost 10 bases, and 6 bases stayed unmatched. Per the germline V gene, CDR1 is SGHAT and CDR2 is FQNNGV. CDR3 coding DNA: TGTGCCAGCAGCTACACAGGGGGGCGGTCACCCCTCCACTTT. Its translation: CASSYTGGRSPLHF.

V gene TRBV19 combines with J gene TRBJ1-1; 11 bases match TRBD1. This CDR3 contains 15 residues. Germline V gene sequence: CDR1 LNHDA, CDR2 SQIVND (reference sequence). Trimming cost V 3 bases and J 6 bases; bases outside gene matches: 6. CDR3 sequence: CASSIRTGGLPEAFF. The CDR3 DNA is TGTGCCAGTAGTATTAGGACAGGGGGCCTACCTGAAGCTTTCTTT.

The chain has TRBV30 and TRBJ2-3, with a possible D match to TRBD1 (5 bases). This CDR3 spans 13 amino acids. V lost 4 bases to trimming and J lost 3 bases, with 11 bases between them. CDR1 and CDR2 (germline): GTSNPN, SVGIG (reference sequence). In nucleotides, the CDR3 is TGTGCCTGGATTCTTCAGGGAACAGATACGCAGTATTTT. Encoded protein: CAWILQGTDTQYF.

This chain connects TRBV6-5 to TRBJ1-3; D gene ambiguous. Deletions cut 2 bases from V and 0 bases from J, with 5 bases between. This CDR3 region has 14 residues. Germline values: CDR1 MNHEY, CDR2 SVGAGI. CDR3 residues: CASSYGRSGNTIYF. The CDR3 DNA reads TGTGCCAGCAGTTACGGCCGCTCTGGAAACACCATATATTTT.

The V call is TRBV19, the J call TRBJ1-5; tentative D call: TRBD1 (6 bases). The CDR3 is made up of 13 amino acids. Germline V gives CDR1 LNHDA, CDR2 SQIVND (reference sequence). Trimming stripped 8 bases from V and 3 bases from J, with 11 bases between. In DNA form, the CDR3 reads TGTGCCAGTGCTAACAGGGTCAATCAGCCCCAGCATTTT. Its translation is CASANRVNQPQHF.

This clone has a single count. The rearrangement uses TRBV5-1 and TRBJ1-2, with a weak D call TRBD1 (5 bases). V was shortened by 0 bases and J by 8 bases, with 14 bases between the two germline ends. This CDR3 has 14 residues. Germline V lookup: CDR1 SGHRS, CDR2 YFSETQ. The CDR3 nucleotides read TGCGCCAGCAGCTTGGCCTCAGGGCCACGGGGCTACACCTTC. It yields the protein CASSLASGPRGYTF. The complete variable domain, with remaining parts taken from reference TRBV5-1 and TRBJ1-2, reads KAGVTQTPRYLIKTRGQQVTLSCSPISGHRSVSWYQQTPGQGLQFLFEYFSETQRNKGNFPGRFSGRQFSNSRSEMNVSTLELGDSALYLCASSLASGPRGYTFGSGTRLTVV.

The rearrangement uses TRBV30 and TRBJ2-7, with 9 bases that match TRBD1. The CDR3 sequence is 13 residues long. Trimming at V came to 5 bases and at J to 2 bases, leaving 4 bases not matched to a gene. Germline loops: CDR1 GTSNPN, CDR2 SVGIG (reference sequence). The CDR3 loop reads CAWGQGSPYEQYF. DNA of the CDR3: TGTGCCTGGGGACAGGGGTCCCCCTACGAGCAGTACTTC.

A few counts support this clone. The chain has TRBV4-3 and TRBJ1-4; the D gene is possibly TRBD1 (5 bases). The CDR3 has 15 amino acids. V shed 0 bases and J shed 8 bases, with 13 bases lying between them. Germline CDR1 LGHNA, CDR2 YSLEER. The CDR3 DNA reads TGCGCCAGCAGCCAAGATCGCGGGGCCCGAGAAAAACTGTTTTTT. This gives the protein CASSQDRGAREKLFF.